Listed here are 4 T cell receptor beta chains from one sample, sequenced in a study of human T cells and chemical hapten exposure. One entry per CDR3 protein results from TCRdb running MiXCR on the RACE reads. The data contain about 290,000 distinct CDR3 sequences, around 7% of them singletons. Documented time point: pre-sensitization, week 0. As to treatment: therapeutic diphenylcyclopropenone sensitization with weekly scalp DPC. The sequenced sample was whole blood, obtained in connection with sensitization to the hapten diphenylcyclopropenone (DPC). The receptors were sampled from a man younger than 30 with alopecia areata. Some clones in this sample may be carry-over from other donors' samples.

Only a few counts were recorded for this clonotype. The CDR3 sequence is CASSGQPSYEQYF. For the CDR3, the DNA is TGTGCCAGCAGTGGACAGCCCTCCTACGAGCAGTACTTC. The J gene is TRBJ2-7, the V gene TRBV2; a possible D gene is TRBD1 (5 bases). This CDR3 region has 13 residues. Trimming cost V 4 bases and J 0 bases, with 7 bases left between them. From germline, CDR1 is SNHLY and CDR2 FYNNEI.

This chain links TRBV29-1 with TRBJ1-1, with D possibly being TRBD1 (5 bases). The CDR3 contains 17 residues. Trimming took 6 bases from V and 0 from J, leaving 23 bases between them. Germline V lookup: CDR1 SQVTM, CDR2 ANQGSEA. The DNA of the CDR3 is TGCAGCGTAATTATGGGCACAGGCTTCCTAGTGAACACTGAAGCTTTCTTT. Its protein product is CSVIMGTGFLVNTEAFF.

As DNA, the CDR3 is TGCAGCGTTGAAGGTGGAAGGGATCAGCCCCAGCATTTT. Its protein product is CSVEGGRDQPQHF. V gene TRBV29-1 combines with J gene TRBJ1-5; D unclear. V was cut by 1 base and J by 5 bases, with 9 bases left in between. The germline V gene encodes CDR1 SQVTM and CDR2 ANQGSEA. The CDR3 loop spans 13 amino acids.

This chain joins TRBV7-3 and TRBJ2-1; maybe TRBD2 (6 bases). CDR1 and CDR2 from the germline V gene are SGHTA and FQGTGA. V lost 0 bases, J lost 15 bases, and 12 bases lay in between. CDR3 length: 12 amino acids. CDR3 sequence reads: CASSLTTGGLFF. In DNA, the CDR3 is TGTGCCAGCAGCTTAACGACCGGGGGTCTGTTCTTC. Using reference TRBV7-3 and TRBJ2-1 for the parts outside the CDR3, the full variable domain is GAGVSQTPSNKVTEKGKYVELRCDPISGHTALYWYRQSLGQGPEFLIYFQGTGAADDSGLPNDRFFAVRPEGSVSTLKIQRTERGDSAVYLCASSLTTGGLFFGPGTRLTVL.